The sequence of this T cell receptor beta chain was determined in a study of shared clonotypes between healthy human individuals. General observations from the study: Memory subsets had estimated richness that was generally smaller than that of naive subsets.

Regarding this clone: What it binds is not known. The sample has other DNA sequences that encode this CDR3 too.

Libraries were prepared by immunoSEQ multiplex PCR; TCRdb keeps only in-frame clonotypes and omits some of them. The table shows about 980,000 clones, with roughly 72% occurring only once. The sequenced sample consisted of memory CD4+ T cells sorted from blood. Subset noted: CD45RA-negative fraction. The clonotype comes from a man younger than 30 in good health.

The CDR3 region is CASSQDLSGKKLFF. CDR3 nucleotides: TGCGCCAGCAGCCAAGATCTGTCGGGGAAAAAACTGTTTTTT. This sequence joins TRBV4-3 and TRBJ1-4, with D uncertain. Germline-derived CDR1 and CDR2 are LGHNA and YSLEER. CDR3 length: 14 residues. Trimming stripped 0 bases from V and 9 bases from J, with 11 bases between.